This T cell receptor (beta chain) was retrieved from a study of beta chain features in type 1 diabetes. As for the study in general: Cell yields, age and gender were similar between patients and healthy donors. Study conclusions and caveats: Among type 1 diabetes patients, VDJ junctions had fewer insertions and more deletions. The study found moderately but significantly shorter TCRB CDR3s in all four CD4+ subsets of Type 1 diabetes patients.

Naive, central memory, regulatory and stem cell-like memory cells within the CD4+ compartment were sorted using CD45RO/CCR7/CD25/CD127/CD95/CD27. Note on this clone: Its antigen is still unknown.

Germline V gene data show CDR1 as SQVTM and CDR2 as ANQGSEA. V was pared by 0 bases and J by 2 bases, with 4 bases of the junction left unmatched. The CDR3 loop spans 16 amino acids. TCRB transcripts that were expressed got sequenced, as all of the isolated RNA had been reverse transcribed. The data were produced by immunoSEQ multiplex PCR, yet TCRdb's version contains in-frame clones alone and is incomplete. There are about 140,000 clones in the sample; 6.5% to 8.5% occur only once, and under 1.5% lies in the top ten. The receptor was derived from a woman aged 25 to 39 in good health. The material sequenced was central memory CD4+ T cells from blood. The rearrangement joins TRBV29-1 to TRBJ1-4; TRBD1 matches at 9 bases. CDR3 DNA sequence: TGCAGCGTTGAAGATCCAACAGGGGGCACTAATGAAAAACTGTTTTTT. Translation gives CSVEDPTGGTNEKLFF.